Below, 7 T cell receptor beta chains from the same sample are listed, as sequenced in a study of CD8+ T cells in alopecia areata. The sample's treatment: oral pan-JAK inhibitor, 5-10 mg twice daily. Investigators isolated RNA and reverse transcribed it into cDNA to act as the sequencing template. This table comes from immunoSEQ multiplex PCR, and its TCRdb copy is limited to in-frame clones, with some not included. The sample shows approximately 210,000 clones, roughly 44% of them seen only once. The sequencing here drew on CD4+ T cells sorted from blood, taken between weeks 36 and 40, from a patient treated with tofacitinib. These receptors originate from a human donor with alopecia areata.

This clone has a handful of counts. The rearrangement links TRBV19 to TRBJ2-1; possible D gene TRBD2, 5 bases. CDR3 size: 16 residues. Germline loops: CDR1 LNHDA, CDR2 SQIVND (reference sequence). Trimming shortened V by 3 bases and J by 0 bases, and 12 bases separated the two germline ends. CDR3 sequence: CASSIARGGSYNEQFF. The DNA for the CDR3 is TGTGCCAGTAGTATTGCCCGGGGTGGCTCCTACAATGAGCAGTTCTTC.

This clone was seen just once. The gene calls are TRBV25-1 and TRBJ2-7; 13 nucleotides align to TRBD2. This CDR3 comprises 15 residues. V gave up 6 bases and J gave up 6 bases; unmatched junction bases: 8. Germline V gene lookup returns CDR1 MGHDK and CDR2 SYGVNS. The CDR3 sequence is CASRPGTSGTGEQYF. CDR3 sequence (DNA): TGTGCCAGCAGACCCGGGACTAGCGGGACAGGCGAGCAGTACTTC.

The chain has TRBV9 and TRBJ1-2; D perhaps matches TRBD1 (5 bases). CDR1 and CDR2 from the germline V gene are SGDLS and YYNGEE. The V end lost 3 bases, the J end lost 1 base, and 13 bases lay between the germline ends. This CDR3 contains 15 residues. The CDR3 coding sequence is TGTGCCAGCAGCGCACCAGGGAATAATAACTATGGCTACACCTTC. Its translation is CASSAPGNNNYGYTF.

The V gene is TRBV15, the J gene TRBJ2-5; TRBD1 agrees at 8 bases. V trimming: 6 bases; J trimming: 7 bases; junction bases outside the gene matches: 10. This CDR3 has 14 residues. CDR1 is LNHNV, CDR2 YYDKDF, per germline (reference sequence). In nucleotides, the CDR3 is TGTGCCACCAGGGCGACAGGGGTGAGAGGGACCCAGTACTTC. This encodes CATRATGVRGTQYF.

The chain combines TRBV19 with TRBJ2-1; 10 positions agree with TRBD1. V lost 0 bases to trimming and J lost 7 bases; unmatched junction nucleotides: 9. The length of the CDR3 is 17 residues. Germline CDR1 is LNHDA and CDR2 is SQIVND (reference sequence). In DNA, the CDR3 is TGTGCCAGTAGTATAGATCTTCCCGGGACAGGGGTTAATGAGCAGTTCTTC. Protein product: CASSIDLPGTGVNEQFF. Full variable domain (remainder filled in from reference TRBV19 and TRBJ2-1): DGGITQSPKYLFRKEGQNVTLSCEQNLNHDAMYWYRQDPGQGLRLIYYSQIVNDFQKGDIAEGYSVSREKKESFPLTVTSAQKNPTAFYLCASSIDLPGTGVNEQFFGPGTRLTVL.

The genes are TRBV2 and TRBJ2-7, with D hard to call. Deletions cut 3 bases from V and 3 bases from J, with 6 bases between. The CDR3 consists of 12 residues. Germline CDR1 and CDR2: SNHLY and FYNNEI. CDR3 DNA sequence: TGTGCCAGCAGTGACCCGCACTACGAGCAGTACTTC. This encodes CASSDPHYEQYF.

The chain links TRBV5-6 to TRBJ2-5, with D possibly matching TRBD1 (6 bases). The CDR3 sequence is 16 residues long. Germline loops: CDR1 SGHDT, CDR2 YYEEEE. The ends were cut back, 4 bases at V and 5 bases at J, with 21 bases in the middle. DNA for the CDR3: TGTGCCAGCAGCCGACGCGGAAACAGGGCCCAGGAGACCCAGTACTTC. Translating gives CASSRRGNRAQETQYF.